This passage covers 21 T cell receptor beta chains from one sample sequenced in a study of blood T cell repertoires in COVID-19. Here immunoSEQ multiplex PCR was the method, and the copy in TCRdb shows in-frame clones only, minus some. Here the sample spans approximately 97,000 clones, about 85% being singletons. Sequencing was done on a sample of peripheral blood. These receptor sequences come from a human donor in a cohort sampled during active COVID-19.

The rearrangement joins TRBV7-8 to TRBJ1-2; unclear D gene. The CDR3 is made up of 15 amino acids. CDR1 and CDR2 (germline): SGHVS, FQNEAQ. V was trimmed by 5 bases and J by 1 base, leaving 14 bases between them. CDR3 bases: TGTGCCAGCAGCCCCGTCTTCAGGTTTAACTATGGCTACACCTTC. This codes for CASSPVFRFNYGYTF.

V and J are TRBV5-1 and TRBJ1-1; weak D call: TRBD1 (5 bases). The CDR3 is made up of 14 amino acids. V was shortened by 0 bases and J by 1 base, with 7 bases between the two germline ends. In germline, CDR1 is SGHRS, CDR2 YFSETQ. The CDR3 reads CASSLGQTNTEAFF. The CDR3 nucleotides are TGCGCCAGCAGCTTGGGACAGACGAACACTGAAGCTTTCTTT.

This CDR3 is CAWARDSGQETQYF. The CDR3 nucleotides are TGTGCCTGGGCACGGGACAGCGGACAAGAGACCCAGTACTTC. The chain combines TRBV30 with TRBJ2-5; 7 nucleotides match TRBD1. V trimming: 5 bases; J trimming: 2 bases; junction bases outside the gene matches: 8. The V gene's germline CDR1 is GTSNPN and CDR2 SVGIG (reference sequence). CDR3 length equals 14 residues.

The chain couples TRBV6-1 to TRBJ2-1; D is ambiguous. The CDR3 totals 12 residues. The germline V gene encodes CDR1 MNHNS and CDR2 SASEGT. The ends were cut back, 5 bases at V and 6 bases at J, with 8 bases in the middle. The CDR3: CASSPPSNEQFF. Written as DNA, the CDR3 is TGTGCCAGCAGTCCCCCCTCCAATGAGCAGTTCTTC.

CDR3 sequence (DNA): TGTGCCAGCAGCCAGGGTGACACAAACTATGGCTACACAAACTATGGCTACACCTTC. Amino acid sequence: CASSQGDTNYGYTNYGYTF. The chain joins TRBV21-1 to TRBJ1-2; TRBD1 is the table's D call and was not checked against the DNA. TRBV21-1 is designated a pseudogene. The CDR3 consists of 19 residues.

This chain joins TRBV18 and TRBJ1-6; 9 bases agree with TRBD1. The J segment lost 10 bases and the V segment lost 2 bases, leaving 3 bases of the junction unmatched. From germline, CDR1 is KGHSH and CDR2 LQKENI. CDR3 length equals 14 residues. DNA for the CDR3: TGTGCCAGCTCACCAGGGACAGGGTCCTCACCCCTCCACTTT. It encodes CASSPGTGSSPLHF.

The J gene is TRBJ2-3, the V gene TRBV27; 10 bases line up with TRBD2. Germline loops: CDR1 MNHEY, CDR2 SMNVEV (reference sequence). V trimming: 5 bases; J trimming: 3 bases; junction bases outside the gene matches: 8. CDR3 length: 16 residues. The CDR3 loop reads CASSPPGAGGTDTQYF. The CDR3, as DNA: TGTGCCAGCAGTCCGCCCGGAGCGGGGGGGACAGATACGCAGTATTTT.

The rearrangement uses TRBV7-9 and TRBJ2-7; 10 bases align to TRBD2. CDR3 length equals 15 residues. CDR1 SEHNR and CDR2 FQNEAQ come from the germline V gene (reference sequence). After removal of 6 bases from V and 3 bases from J, the junction contained 8 bases not matched to a gene. CDR3 nucleotide sequence: TGTGCCAGCAGGCGGGCTAGCGGGAGTATCTACGAGCAGTACTTC. Translating it yields CASRRASGSIYEQYF. Full variable domain (missing parts from reference TRBV7-9 and TRBJ2-7): DTGVSQNPRHKITKRGQNVTFRCDPISEHNRLYWYRQTLGQGPEFLTYFQNEAQLEKSRLLSDRFSAERPKGSFSTLEIQRTEQGDSAMYLCASRRASGSIYEQYFGPGTRLTVT.

In nucleotides, the CDR3 is TGTGCCAGCACCCCCCGGTGGACTTCGAACACCGGGGAGCTGTTTTTT. Protein: CASTPRWTSNTGELFF. This sequence joins TRBV27 and TRBJ2-2; possible D gene TRBD2, 5 bases. Germline CDR1 reads MNHEY; CDR2 reads SMNVEV (reference sequence). Trimming took off 7 bases at V and 0 bases at J, with 15 bases between the two ends. This CDR3 comprises 16 residues.

This clone was detected only once. The gene calls are TRBV7-3 and TRBJ1-1; unclear D gene. This CDR3 has 14 residues. Trimming took off 4 bases at V and 4 bases at J, with 13 bases between the two ends. Germline V lookup: CDR1 SGHTA, CDR2 FQGTGA. The CDR3 DNA sequence: TGTGCCAGCAGCTCGACAAACTTAGGCACTGAAGCTTTCTTT. This gives the protein CASSSTNLGTEAFF.

The V call is TRBV2, the J call TRBJ1-5; perhaps TRBD1 as D (6 bases). The CDR3 consists of 16 residues. Trimming took 5 bases from V and 5 from J, leaving 19 bases between them. Germline V gene lookup returns CDR1 SNHLY and CDR2 FYNNEI. CDR3 DNA: TGTGCCAGCAGTCGTACAGGGTTGGCATCTGATCAGCCCCAGCATTTT. It translates to CASSRTGLASDQPQHF.

This chain joins TRBV4-1 and TRBJ2-7; 9 nucleotides line up with TRBD1. The J segment lost 5 bases and the V segment lost 3 bases, leaving 5 bases of the junction unmatched. Germline CDR1 and CDR2: MGHRA and YSYEKL. The CDR3 consists of 14 residues. CDR3 loop: CASSQRTGDNEQYF. CDR3 nucleotide sequence: TGCGCCAGCAGCCAGCGGACAGGGGACAACGAGCAGTACTTC.

The chain employs TRBV25-1 and TRBJ2-5; perhaps TRBD2 as D (7 bases). V lost 7 bases, J lost 3 bases, and 9 bases lay in between. The CDR3 has 12 residues. Germline V gene lookup returns CDR1 MGHDK and CDR2 SYGVNS. This CDR3 reads CASKGGKETQYF. The CDR3 nucleotides read TGTGCCAGCAAGGGGGGGAAAGAGACCCAGTACTTC.

The V gene is TRBV10-3, the J gene TRBJ2-3; TRBD2 is a possible D gene (6 bases). V lost 4 bases and J lost 4, with 18 bases in between. CDR3 size: 16 residues. Germline V gives CDR1 ENHRY, CDR2 SYGVKD. In DNA, the CDR3 is TGTGCCATCAGTGCGGGGCGGGCGGGGCGCGCAGATACGCAGTATTTT. It codes for CAISAGRAGRADTQYF.

The V and J genes are TRBV19 and TRBJ2-3; 9 bases agree with TRBD2. The CDR3 consists of 18 residues. V was clipped by 1 base and J by 1 base; unmatched bases: 9. Per germline, CDR1 LNHDA and CDR2 SQIVND (reference sequence). CDR3 in amino acids: CASSIGPRERGGTDTQYF. The CDR3 coding sequence is TGTGCCAGTAGTATAGGGCCCCGTGAGCGGGGGGGCACAGATACGCAGTATTTT.

J is TRBJ2-1 and V is TRBV9; TRBD1 agrees at 9 bases. CDR3 length: 14 residues. Per germline, CDR1 SGDLS and CDR2 YYNGEE. J was trimmed by 7 bases and V by 3 bases; bases with no gene match: 5. Written as DNA, the CDR3 is TGTGCCAGCAGCGCTGGGACAGGGCGAAATGAGCAGTTCTTC. The encoded protein is CASSAGTGRNEQFF.

The V and J genes are TRBV29-1 and TRBJ1-2; tentatively, D is TRBD1 (6 bases). In germline, CDR1 is SQVTM, CDR2 ANQGSEA. Trimming stripped 1 base from V and 4 bases from J, with 13 bases between. CDR3 length: 14 amino acids. CDR3 protein: CSVEVSGGGYGYTF. The CDR3 DNA follows: TGCAGCGTTGAAGTGTCGGGGGGCGGCTATGGCTACACCTTC.

CDR3 DNA sequence: TGCGCCAGCAGCTTGGAACGGTTGAACACTGAAGCTTTCTTT. Translation gives CASSLERLNTEAFF. This chain uses TRBV5-1 with TRBJ1-1; no definite D call. The CDR3 has 14 amino acids. Germline CDR1 is SGHRS and CDR2 is YFSETQ. V gave up 0 bases and J gave up 0 bases, with 6 bases separating them.

This clone has a single count. V usage is TRBV5-1 and J usage is TRBJ2-1; 12 bases align to TRBD2. The CDR3 is 17 amino acids. The junction had 7 bases not matched to a gene; V was cut back by 0 bases and J by 6 bases. In germline, CDR1 is SGHRS, CDR2 YFSETQ. CDR3 in amino acids: CASSLVVGLAGINEQFF. DNA for the CDR3: TGCGCCAGCAGCTTGGTAGTGGGACTAGCGGGTATCAATGAGCAGTTCTTC.

V is TRBV9 and J is TRBJ2-1; TRBD1 agrees at 8 bases. This CDR3 is built from 17 residues. Germline CDR1 reads SGDLS; CDR2 reads YYNGEE. J was trimmed by 2 bases and V by 1 base; bases with no gene match: 8. CDR3 nucleotides: TGTGCCAGCAGCGTACCAGACAGGGGCCCCCCCTACAATGAGCAGTTCTTC. Encoded protein: CASSVPDRGPPYNEQFF.

The V gene is TRBV5-6, the J gene TRBJ2-1; D is undetermined. Per germline, CDR1 SGHDT and CDR2 YYEEEE. The CDR3 length is 12 residues. The V end was cut by 2 bases, the J end by 6 bases, with 6 bases between. CDR3 DNA: TGTGCCAGCAGCTTTAACGGCAATGAGCAGTTCTTC. Translating gives CASSFNGNEQFF.